Each of the 21 T cell receptor beta chains below was sequenced from the same sample in a study of cytomegalovirus exposure and HLA in healthy donors. Primers: 60 Vbeta forward and 13 Jbeta reverse. Libraries were prepared by immunoSEQ multiplex PCR; TCRdb keeps only in-frame clonotypes and omits some of them. The data contain 150,000 to 180,000 clones, approximately 80% of them singletons. Material for sequencing was PBMCs. Receptor source: a woman aged 40 to 50 in good health and CMV-seropositive.

This rearrangement joins TRBV9 to TRBJ1-3, with D possibly being TRBD1 (6 bases). Germline V gene sequence: CDR1 SGDLS, CDR2 YYNGEE. The CDR3 is made up of 13 amino acids. The V end was cut by 2 bases, the J end by 4 bases, with 7 bases between. The CDR3 sequence is CASSVGQGNTIYF. CDR3 nucleotides: TGTGCCAGCAGCGTCGGACAGGGAAACACCATATATTTT.

This clone has just one count. The chain recombines TRBV28 with TRBJ2-3; maybe TRBD1 (6 bases). V shed 2 bases and J shed 2 bases, with 8 bases lying between them. The CDR3 totals 14 residues. The germline gives CDR1 MDHEN, CDR2 SYDVKM. CDR3 sequence: CASSLGGTTDTQYF. CDR3 nucleotide sequence: TGTGCCAGCAGTTTAGGGGGCACCACAGATACGCAGTATTTT.

In its sample, this clone was seen a few times. The J gene is TRBJ1-2, the V gene TRBV28; 8 bases align to TRBD1. Germline loops: CDR1 MDHEN, CDR2 SYDVKM. J lost 14 bases, V lost 5 bases, and 19 bases had no gene match. This CDR3 spans 15 amino acids. The CDR3 bases are TGTGCCAGCAGTAGACTCGGGACAGGCGGCCCTCTGGAGACCTTC. Translated, it gives CASSRLGTGGPLETF.

The rearrangement joins TRBV6-1 to TRBJ2-1, with 7 bases identical to TRBD2. The trim removed 0 bases at V and 7 bases at J, leaving 9 bases unmatched. Germline V CDR1 and CDR2: MNHNS, SASEGT. The CDR3 runs to 16 residues. CDR3 sequence (DNA): TGTGCCAGCAGTGAAGCGGCGGGACTAACTAATAATGAGCAGTTCTTC. It is translated as CASSEAAGLTNNEQFF.

The chain couples TRBV6-5 to TRBJ1-3; unclear D gene. CDR3 size: 15 residues. The germline V and J ends were trimmed by 2 bases and 0 bases, with 8 bases remaining between them. Germline CDR1 is MNHEY and CDR2 is SVGAGI. The CDR3 nucleotides read TGTGCCAGCAGTTACGATCAGTTCTCTGGAAACACCATATATTTT. Translating it yields CASSYDQFSGNTIYF.

For this clone: An end of the junction does not agree with germline; a read error may underlie this. V gene TRBV4-1 combines with J gene TRBJ2-5; TRBD2 matches at 9 bases. Germline loops: CDR1 MGHRA, CDR2 YSYEKL. The CDR3 length is 17 residues. The CDR3 nucleotides read TGCGCCAGCAGCCAAGAAGGGACTAGCAGTCTACAAGGGACCCAGTACTTC. This codes for CASSQEGTSSLQGTQYF.

In this sample, this clone turned up a few times. V gene TRBV2 combines with J gene TRBJ2-7, with 13 bases aligning to TRBD2. The CDR3 extends over 17 amino acids. Germline-derived CDR1 and CDR2 are SNHLY and FYNNEI. Germline trimming cut 4 bases from V and 2 bases from J; bases unmatched to any gene: 8. For the CDR3, the DNA is TGTGCCAGCAGTGGGACTAGCGGGGGCCCACGGACCTACGAGCAGTACTTC. Translating gives CASSGTSGGPRTYEQYF.

The V and J genes are TRBV2 and TRBJ1-4, with D perhaps matching TRBD1 (6 bases). The length of the CDR3 is 14 residues. V gave up 5 bases and J gave up 3 bases, with 10 bases separating them. The germline V gene encodes CDR1 SNHLY and CDR2 FYNNEI. CDR3 DNA: TGTGCCAGCAGTAACAGGGCTCCTAATGAAAAACTGTTTTTT. Residues: CASSNRAPNEKLFF. Complete variable domain (other parts from reference TRBV2 and TRBJ1-4): EPEVTQTPSHQVTQMGQEVILRCVPISNHLYFYWYRQILGQKVEFLVSFYNNEISEKSEIFDDQFSVERPDGSNFTLKIRSTKLEDSAMYFCASSNRAPNEKLFFGSGTQLSVL.

Comment on this clone: The same CDR3 also results from other DNA sequences found in this sample. The gene calls are TRBV25-1 and TRBJ1-2, with TRBD1 as a possible D gene (5 bases). Germline CDR1 reads MGHDK; CDR2 reads SYGVNS. The CDR3 loop spans 16 amino acids. V lost 1 base, J lost 4 bases, and 16 bases lay in between. The CDR3 DNA is TGTGCCAGCAGTGAATTGGGAGGACAATTCTTCTATGGCTACACCTTC. This sequence encodes CASSELGGQFFYGYTF.

The V gene is TRBV18, the J gene TRBJ2-7; D might be TRBD2 (5 bases). Germline lookup yields CDR1 KGHSH and CDR2 LQKENI. CDR3 length equals 15 residues. The V end lost 2 bases, the J end lost 3 bases, and 14 bases lay between the germline ends. The CDR3 DNA reads as TGTGCCAGCTCACCATCGGAGGAAGGGCACTACGAGCAGTACTTC. Residues: CASSPSEEGHYEQYF.

This chain joins TRBV6-6 and TRBJ1-6; no reliable D call. The CDR3 totals 14 residues. The V gene lost 2 bases and the J gene lost 4 bases, with 6 bases spanning the gap. The germline V gene encodes CDR1 MNHNY and CDR2 SVGAGI (reference sequence). The chain's CDR3 is CASSYDGYNSPLHF. CDR3 nucleotide sequence: TGTGCCAGCAGTTACGACGGGTATAATTCACCCCTCCACTTT.

The rearrangement uses TRBV7-2 and TRBJ2-3; the D is unclear. Germline loops: CDR1 SGHTA, CDR2 FQGNSA. Trimming removed 2 bases at V and 0 bases at J, with 9 bases between. The CDR3 spans 15 residues. The CDR3 sequence is CASSLFLGSTDTQYF. Written as DNA, the CDR3 is TGTGCCAGCAGCTTATTTCTAGGAAGCACAGATACGCAGTATTTT.

This chain connects TRBV2 to TRBJ2-1; 8 nucleotides agree with TRBD1. Germline V gene data show CDR1 as SNHLY and CDR2 as FYNNEI. The CDR3 runs 16 residues. After removal of 6 bases from V and 7 bases from J, the junction contained 14 bases not matched to a gene. This CDR3 is CASRGTWTGNPNEQFF. CDR3 sequence (DNA): TGTGCCAGCAGGGGAACGTGGACAGGGAACCCAAATGAGCAGTTCTTC. The full variable domain, its missing parts supplied by reference TRBV2 and TRBJ2-1, is EPEVTQTPSHQVTQMGQEVILRCVPISNHLYFYWYRQILGQKVEFLVSFYNNEISEKSEIFDDQFSVERPDGSNFTLKIRSTKLEDSAMYFCASRGTWTGNPNEQFFGPGTRLTVL.

This sequence joins TRBV30 and TRBJ2-7; 8 nucleotides align to TRBD2. The V gene's germline CDR1 is GTSNPN and CDR2 SVGIG (reference sequence). The V and J ends lost 2 bases and 3 bases, in that order; junction bases with no gene match: 9. The CDR3 is 15 amino acids. This chain's CDR3 is CAWSHPGREDYEQYF. DNA for the CDR3: TGTGCCTGGAGTCATCCAGGGCGGGAGGACTACGAGCAGTACTTC. Combining the CDR3 with reference TRBV30 and TRBJ2-7 gives the whole variable domain SQTIHQWPATLVQPVGSPLSLECTVEGTSNPNLYWYRQAAGRGLQLLFYSVGIGQISSEVPQNLSASRPQDRQFILSSKKLLLSDSGFYLCAWSHPGREDYEQYFGPGTRLTVT.

In this sample, this clone turned up a few times. This chain links TRBV11-3 with TRBJ2-1, with 9 bases lining up with TRBD2. Germline V gene lookup returns CDR1 SGHNT and CDR2 YENEEA. This CDR3 is 15 amino acids long. J was trimmed by 4 bases and V by 5 bases; bases with no gene match: 6. Written as DNA, the CDR3 is TGTGCCAGCAGCGTAGCGGGAGACGGGTACAATGAGCAGTTCTTC. As protein: CASSVAGDGYNEQFF.

The chain couples TRBV6-1 to TRBJ2-7; 10 bases fit TRBD1. The trim removed 4 bases at V and 6 bases at J, leaving 6 bases unmatched. The germline V gene has CDR1 MNHNS and CDR2 SASEGT. This CDR3 is built from 14 residues. The CDR3 nucleotides are TGTGCCAGCAGTGTTCCGGGACAGGGGCTCGAGCAGTACTTC. Residues: CASSVPGQGLEQYF.

The rearrangement joins TRBV5-4 to TRBJ2-7; 9 bases line up with TRBD1. V trimming: 5 bases; J trimming: 1 base; junction bases outside the gene matches: 7. Germline loops: CDR1 SGHNT, CDR2 YYREEE (reference sequence). The CDR3 runs to 15 residues. The CDR3 DNA reads TGTGCCAGCAGGACCGGGACAGGGCCTTCCTACGAGCAGTACTTC. As protein: CASRTGTGPSYEQYF.

This chain joins TRBV2 and TRBJ1-5; D remains unclear. The CDR3 is 15 amino acids. Germline V lookup: CDR1 SNHLY, CDR2 FYNNEI. V lost 6 bases and J lost 2, with 14 bases in between. The CDR3 DNA sequence: TGTGCCAGCAGCCCGGGTCATGCTGGCAATCAGCCCCAGCATTTT. It codes for CASSPGHAGNQPQHF.

This chain links TRBV5-1 with TRBJ2-3; 7 bases map to TRBD2. CDR1 and CDR2 from the germline V gene are SGHRS and YFSETQ. After removal of 5 bases from V and 4 bases from J, the junction contained 19 bases not matched to a gene. The CDR3 loop spans 18 amino acids. CDR3 DNA sequence: TGCGCCAGCAGTAGGGATAGAGCGGGGCCTTTCAACGCAGATACGCAGTATTTT. Protein: CASSRDRAGPFNADTQYF. Drawing the rest from reference TRBV5-1 and TRBJ2-3, the complete variable domain is KAGVTQTPRYLIKTRGQQVTLSCSPISGHRSVSWYQQTPGQGLQFLFEYFSETQRNKGNFPGRFSGRQFSNSRSEMNVSTLELGDSALYLCASSRDRAGPFNADTQYFGPGTRLTVL.

This clone was picked up one time. This rearrangement joins TRBV27 to TRBJ1-2; the D is unclear. The germline V and J ends were trimmed by 2 bases and 5 bases, with 15 bases remaining between them. Germline V gives CDR1 MNHEY, CDR2 SMNVEV (reference sequence). The CDR3 is 15 amino acids. In DNA form, the CDR3 reads TGTGCCAGCAGTTTAATCGGCCAGGATGGATATGGCTACACCTTC. This gives the protein CASSLIGQDGYGYTF.

The genes are TRBV11-3 and TRBJ2-7, with 10 bases fitting TRBD2. The trim removed 5 bases at V and 4 bases at J, leaving 8 bases unmatched. The germline gives CDR1 SGHNT, CDR2 YENEEA. The CDR3 covers 15 residues. CDR3 loop: CASSTSSGSFYEQYF. The CDR3 DNA is TGTGCCAGCAGCACCTCTAGCGGGAGTTTTTACGAGCAGTACTTC.